These T cell receptor beta chains were read from a single sample in a study of early T cells in non-severe SARS-CoV-2 infection. TCRdb re-derived calls from the 5' RACE reads in MiXCR, one entry per CDR3 protein. Of over 30,000 distinct CDR3 sequences detected, roughly 6.6% appear once; the ten largest clones hold 13%. Sequenced material: whole blood, taken at baseline. All receptors come from an adult who was a healthcare worker with PCR-confirmed SARS-CoV-2 infection or an uninfected control (not recorded which). Both conserved end residues are part of each CDR3. D genes are given only for firm matches. Clone size is given for some rows only: seen once, a few or many times, or a class if the clone is expanded.

TRBD2,14,TRBJ2-1,many,TRBV10-2,CASSPTSGNDEQFF,TGCGCCAGCAGTCCGACTAGCGGGAACGATGAGCAGTTCTTC
TRBD2,12,TRBJ2-1,many,TRBV9,CASSVSGSEQFF,TGTGCCAGCAGCGTCAGCGGGAGTGAGCAGTTCTTC
TRBD1,11,TRBJ2-1,-,TRBV7-9,CASTGGYEQFF,TGTGCAAGCACAGGGGGCTATGAGCAGTTCTTC
-,14,TRBJ1-1,-,TRBV29-1,CSVVGLQLNTEAFF,TGCAGCGTTGTGGGCCTACAGCTGAACACTGAAGCTTTCTTT
-,11,TRBJ2-5,many,TRBV12-5,CASGLEETQYF,TGTGCTAGTGGTTTGGAAGAGACCCAGTACTTC
-,14,TRBJ2-3,-,TRBV20-1,CSARISGSTDTQYF,TGCAGTGCTAGGATTAGTGGGAGCACAGATACGCAGTATTTT
-,13,TRBJ1-1,many,TRBV5-6,CASSPGRTDEAFF,TGTGCCAGCAGCCCCGGGAGGACAGATGAAGCTTTCTTT
-,14,TRBJ1-1,once,TRBV20-1,CSARDQGRDTEAFF,TGCAGTGCTAGAGATCAGGGCAGGGACACTGAAGCTTTCTTT
-,14,TRBJ1-1,many,TRBV20-1,CSARSDRTNTEAFF,TGCAGTGCTAGAAGCGACAGGACAAACACTGAAGCTTTCTTT
-,12,TRBJ1-1,few,TRBV7-3,CASSKQGGEAFF,TGTGCCAGCAGCAAACAGGGAGGCGAAGCTTTCTTT
-,13,TRBJ1-1,many,TRBV18,CASSPGINTEAFF,TGTGCCAGCTCACCAGGGATTAACACTGAAGCTTTCTTT
-,16,TRBJ2-6,many,TRBV9,CASSVDGMSGANVLTF,TGTGCCAGCAGCGTGGACGGAATGTCTGGGGCCAACGTCCTGACTTTC
TRBD2,14,TRBJ2-7,few,TRBV10-3,CASPLAGEDYEQYF,TGTGCCTCTCCACTAGCGGGAGAGGACTACGAGCAGTACTTC
TRBD1,15,TRBJ2-1,many,TRBV7-2,CASSVGQGPYNEQFF,TGTGCCAGCAGCGTCGGACAGGGACCTTACAATGAGCAGTTCTTC
-,15,TRBJ2-7,-,TRBV10-3,CAISDLGIDNYEQYF,TGTGCCATCAGTGATTTGGGGATTGATAACTACGAGCAGTACTTC
-,18,TRBJ2-7,medium-sized,TRBV5-4,CASSLYRFGSRFPYEQYF,TGTGCCAGCAGCTTGTACCGGTTCGGCTCCCGATTTCCTTACGAGCAGTACTTC
-,14,TRBJ2-7,few,TRBV7-8,CASSSGGENYEQYF,TGTGCCAGCAGCAGCGGCGGGGAAAACTACGAGCAGTACTTC
-,17,TRBJ2-1,many,TRBV7-6,CASSSRTGDPEGNEQFF,TGTGCCAGCAGCTCTCGGACTGGGGACCCTGAGGGCAATGAGCAGTTCTTC
-,13,TRBJ2-1,many,TRBV2,CASSGGEFNEQFF,TGTGCCAGCAGTGGGGGAGAATTCAATGAGCAGTTCTTC
TRBD2,18,TRBJ2-1,many,TRBV4-3,CASSQVGSAGVRLDEQFF,TGCGCCAGCAGCCAAGTAGGCTCGGCGGGAGTAAGGTTGGATGAGCAGTTCTTC
TRBD1,13,TRBJ2-7,-,TRBV20-1,CSVAGGIRYEQYF,TGCAGTGTGGCAGGGGGCATTAGGTACGAGCAGTACTTC
-,16,TRBJ2-1,few,TRBV5-1,CASSLQGFLGPNEQFF,TGCGCCAGCAGCTTACAAGGGTTCCTGGGTCCTAATGAGCAGTTCTTC
TRBD2,19,TRBJ2-3,once,TRBV4-1,CASSQVGTSGSMGADTQYF,TGCGCCAGCAGCCAAGTCGGGACTAGCGGGAGTATGGGCGCAGATACGCAGTATTTT
TRBD1,14,TRBJ1-1,-,TRBV10-3,CATNSGQGGFAAFF,TGTGCCACCAACTCTGGACAGGGGGGATTCGCAGCTTTCTTT
TRBD1,16,TRBJ1-1,many,TRBV5-1,CASSTGGQGYLTEAFF,TGCGCCAGCAGCACGGGAGGACAGGGCTATTTGACTGAAGCTTTCTTT
-,15,TRBJ2-1,many,TRBV6-5,CASSKLAGALNEQFF,TGTGCCAGCAGTAAACTAGCAGGAGCCCTCAATGAGCAGTTCTTC
-,13,TRBJ1-4,-,TRBV29-1,CSVVPGAREKLFF,TGCAGCGTTGTGCCCGGGGCTCGGGAAAAACTGTTTTTT
-,15,TRBJ1-1,few,TRBV7-6,CASSLEGGTSTEAFF,TGTGCCAGCAGCTTAGAGGGGGGTACAAGCACTGAAGCTTTCTTT
-,12,TRBJ1-1,many,TRBV6-6,CASSGRTPEAFF,TGTGCCAGCAGTGGGCGGACGCCTGAAGCTTTCTTT
TRBD1,15,TRBJ2-5,many,TRBV28,CASSLARDRGQTQYF,TGTGCCAGCAGTTTGGCCCGGGACAGGGGACAGACCCAGTACTTC
-,14,TRBJ1-1,few,TRBV6-6,CATGEVLGTTEAFF,TGTGCCACCGGCGAAGTTTTGGGGACCACTGAAGCTTTCTTT
-,15,TRBJ1-5,-,TRBV4-3,CASSQDVSLDQPQHF,TGCGCCAGCAGCCAAGATGTCAGTCTAGACCAGCCCCAGCATTTT
-,17,TRBJ2-6,many,TRBV7-6,CASSLVGRISGANVLTF,TGTGCCAGCAGCTTAGTAGGGCGGATCTCTGGGGCCAACGTCCTGACTTTC
-,18,TRBJ2-1,many,TRBV21-1,CASSKVSPGTAGGNEQFF,TGTGCCAGCAGCAAAGTTTCACCCGGGACCGCCGGGGGGAATGAGCAGTTCTTC
TRBD1,15,TRBJ2-5,many,TRBV28,CASSQTGTGLRTQYF,TGTGCCAGCAGTCAAACCGGGACAGGCCTTCGGACCCAGTACTTC
-,14,TRBJ2-7,-,TRBV12-3/TRBV12-4,CASSVQGQGYEQYF,TGTGCCAGCAGTGTCCAGGGACAAGGCTACGAGCAGTACTTC
-,12,TRBJ1-2,many,TRBV18,CASSSSTDGYTF,TGTGCCAGCTCATCCTCGACAGACGGCTACACCTTC
TRBD2,14,TRBJ2-3,many,TRBV5-6,CASSSAGGGDTQYF,TGTGCCAGCAGCTCGGCGGGAGGTGGGGATACGCAGTATTTT
TRBD1,15,TRBJ1-5,many,TRBV18,CASSPQGGDGQPQHF,TGTGCCAGCTCACCCCAGGGGGGTGACGGTCAGCCCCAGCATTTT
-,16,TRBJ1-4,many,TRBV25-1,CASSDTDNGGGEKLFF,TGTGCCAGCAGTGATACGGACAATGGGGGAGGTGAAAAACTGTTTTTT
-,15,TRBJ2-3,-,TRBV20-1,CSASQRTSWTDTQYF,TGCAGTGCTAGCCAGCGTACCTCCTGGACAGATACGCAGTATTTT
-,13,TRBJ1-3,few,TRBV10-3,CAINQGSGNTIYF,TGTGCCATCAATCAAGGGTCTGGAAACACCATATATTTT
-,12,TRBJ1-4,many,TRBV20-1,CSASDGREKLFF,TGCAGTGCTAGTGATGGGCGGGAAAAACTGTTTTTT
-,14,TRBJ2-7,-,TRBV11-2,CASSFVAGPYEQYF,TGTGCCAGCAGCTTCGTGGCGGGCCCCTACGAGCAGTACTTC
-,14,TRBJ2-1,many,TRBV27,CASSLLRVGNEQFF,TGTGCCAGCAGTTTATTACGGGTTGGCAATGAGCAGTTCTTC
-,16,TRBJ2-7,-,TRBV28,CASSPTEDWNSYEQYF,TGTGCCAGCAGTCCGACGGAGGACTGGAACTCCTACGAGCAGTACTTC
TRBD2,17,TRBJ2-3,many,TRBV4-2,CASSQSHGRGSTDTQYF,TGTGCCAGCAGCCAATCCCACGGGAGGGGGAGCACAGATACGCAGTATTTT
-,15,TRBJ1-1,few,TRBV7-9,CASSLARERGTEAFF,TGTGCCAGCAGCTTAGCCAGGGAGAGGGGCACTGAAGCTTTCTTT